Below, 4 T cell receptor beta chains from the same sample are listed, as sequenced in a study of blood T cell repertoires in COVID-19. TCRdb's table, derived via immunoSEQ multiplex PCR, lists solely in-frame clones and lacks some. Here the sample spans about 180,000 clones, roughly 84% being singletons. The sample consisted of peripheral blood. The receptor source for this set is a woman aged 35 to 49 with COVID-19, enrolled during active disease.

The rearrangement joins TRBV24-1 to TRBJ2-7; D remains unclear. The V end was cut by 5 bases, the J end by 3 bases, with 16 bases between. The CDR3 consists of 15 residues. Germline V gene sequence: CDR1 KGHDR, CDR2 SFDVKD. This CDR3 reads CATSARGALFYEQYF. CDR3 in DNA: TGTGCCACCAGTGCCCGAGGAGCGCTTTTCTACGAGCAGTACTTC.

This rearrangement joins TRBV7-9 to TRBJ2-7; D gene unclear. CDR3 size: 12 residues. Between the trimmed V and J ends, which lost 5 bases and 2 bases, there was a span of 7 bases. Germline CDR1 is SEHNR and CDR2 is FQNEAQ (reference sequence). CDR3 residues: CASSLSPYEQYF. The CDR3, as DNA: TGTGCCAGCAGCCTAAGTCCCTACGAGCAGTACTTC.

This clone has a single count. The chain is built from TRBV5-1 and TRBJ2-7, with D perhaps TRBD2 (5 bases). The CDR3 runs to 11 residues. CDR1 is SGHRS, CDR2 YFSETQ, per germline. CDR3 bases: TGCACAGACGGGGATCGGTACGAGCAGTACTTC. The encoded protein is CTDGDRYEQYF.

The chain carries TRBV19 and TRBJ1-6; the D is unclear. The CDR3 contains 14 residues. Germline V gene lookup returns CDR1 LNHDA and CDR2 SQIVND (reference sequence). The germline V and J ends were trimmed by 1 base and 7 bases, with 8 bases remaining between them. The CDR3 here is CASSIANSNSPLHF. Here the CDR3 DNA reads TGTGCCAGTAGTATAGCGAACAGCAATTCACCCCTCCACTTT.